One sample yielded the 20 T cell receptor beta chains listed below, sequenced in a study of T cell responses to AZD1222 COVID-19 vaccine. Sequencing used immunoSEQ multiplex PCR; TCRdb keeps in-frame clones, though not all of them. The sample holds some 86,000 clones; more than 70% are singletons and the top ten take around 7%. Sequences were derived from peripheral blood, sampled 28 days after the second AZD1222 dose. Receptors were obtained from an adult who received the AZD1222 COVID-19 vaccine.

The CDR3 nucleotides are TGCGCCAGCAGCGATGCCGGCCCCCTCAGGAATGAGCAGTTCTTC. Protein sequence: CASSDAGPLRNEQFF. The J gene is TRBJ2-1, the V gene TRBV4-1, with unresolved D. CDR3 length: 15 residues. Trimming shortened V by 5 bases and J by 7 bases, and 18 bases separated the two germline ends. Germline V gene sequence: CDR1 MGHRA, CDR2 YSYEKL.

The chain employs TRBV7-2 and TRBJ2-7, with D tentatively TRBD2 (5 bases). With 1 base removed from V and 5 bases from J, the gap between germline ends came to 9 bases. CDR3 length: 13 residues. CDR1 is SGHTA and CDR2 is FQGNSA in the germline V gene. The CDR3 reads CASSLGFSDEQYF. In nucleotides, the CDR3 is TGTGCCAGCAGCTTAGGGTTTAGCGACGAGCAGTACTTC.

The chain couples TRBV7-8 to TRBJ1-2; perhaps TRBD1 as D (6 bases). This CDR3 contains 18 residues. The germline V gene encodes CDR1 SGHVS and CDR2 FQNEAQ. V was pared by 2 bases and J by 7 bases, with 26 bases between. The CDR3 DNA sequence: TGTGCCAGCAGCTTATTAACCGGACAGTGGACGGGGCGGGCTGGCTACACCTTC. Translation gives CASSLLTGQWTGRAGYTF.

CDR3 in DNA: TGCGCCAGCAGTGAACCCTATTACAATGAGCAGTTCTTC. Its protein is CASSEPYYNEQFF. The chain joins TRBV10-2 to TRBJ2-1; D remains ambiguous. The CDR3 covers 13 residues. The germline V gene encodes CDR1 WSHSY and CDR2 SAAADI. Trimming took 3 bases from V and 4 from J, leaving 7 bases between them.

V and J are TRBV4-3 and TRBJ1-5, with a tentative D call TRBD1 (5 bases). This CDR3 has 14 amino acids. Germline V gene data show CDR1 as LGHNA and CDR2 as YSLEER. V was trimmed by 3 bases and J by 6 bases, leaving 12 bases between them. The DNA of the CDR3 is TGCGCCAGCAGCCAGGTTCAGGGAGGTCAGCCCCAGCATTTT. It codes for CASSQVQGGQPQHF.

The DNA of the CDR3 is TGCGCCAGCAGCCAAGAGCGGCAGATCAACACTGAAGCTTTCTTT. It is translated as CASSQERQINTEAFF. This chain connects TRBV4-1 to TRBJ1-1; D not certain. The CDR3 runs to 15 residues. Germline CDR1 and CDR2: MGHRA and YSYEKL. V was clipped by 0 bases and J by 2 bases, with 10 bases between them.

The genes are TRBV6-2 or TRBV6-3 and TRBJ2-1; 10 nucleotides match TRBD2. Germline V gene lookup returns CDR1 MNHEY and CDR2 SVGEGT. V was clipped by 3 bases and J by 3 bases; unmatched bases: 5. The CDR3 totals 16 residues. CDR3: CASSYFRTSGYNEQFF. As DNA, the CDR3 is TGTGCCAGCAGTTATTTTAGGACTAGCGGCTACAATGAGCAGTTCTTC.

The chain couples TRBV4-1 to TRBJ2-1; weak D call: TRBD2 (5 bases). V was cut by 4 bases and J by 0 bases, with 13 bases left in between. The CDR3 has 16 residues. Germline CDR1 reads MGHRA; CDR2 reads YSYEKL. The CDR3, as DNA: TGCGCCAGCAGCCCCCCACTAGTCCGCTCCTACAATGAGCAGTTCTTC. It codes for CASSPPLVRSYNEQFF.

V and J are TRBV6-6 and TRBJ1-2; a possible D gene is TRBD1 (6 bases). The ends were cut back, 8 bases at V and 4 bases at J, with 20 bases in the middle. Germline-derived CDR1 and CDR2 are MNHNY and SVGAGI (reference sequence). The CDR3 spans 15 residues. DNA of the CDR3: TGTGCCAGCCGTTTTGAGGGCAGGGGAAGCTATGGCTACACCTTC. Amino acid sequence: CASRFEGRGSYGYTF.

The V call is TRBV9, the J call TRBJ1-6, with D maybe TRBD1 (5 bases). The V and J ends lost 5 bases and 9 bases respectively, with 15 bases between them. CDR1 is SGDLS and CDR2 is YYNGEE in the germline V gene. The CDR3 extends over 14 amino acids. The CDR3: CASSGIWGGSPLHF. In DNA form, the CDR3 reads TGTGCCAGCAGTGGAATTTGGGGGGGTTCACCCCTCCACTTT.

The genes are TRBV6-2 or TRBV6-3 and TRBJ2-2; no reliable D call. Trimming pared 3 bases from V and 5 bases from J, leaving 4 bases between. Germline CDR1 is MNHEY and CDR2 is SVGEGT. The CDR3 loop spans 12 amino acids. In DNA form, the CDR3 reads TGTGCCAGCAGTTATATGACCGGGGAGCTGTTTTTT. Its protein product is CASSYMTGELFF.

The chain is built from TRBV6-5 and TRBJ1-5; TRBD1 matches at 10 bases. The CDR3 sequence is 15 residues long. After removal of 7 bases from V and 0 bases from J, the junction contained 3 bases not matched to a gene. Germline-derived CDR1 and CDR2 are MNHEY and SVGAGI. This chain's CDR3 is CASTGQGFSNQPQHF. CDR3 nucleotide sequence: TGTGCCAGCACGGGACAGGGGTTTAGCAATCAGCCCCAGCATTTT.

The genes are TRBV3-1 (or the pseudogene TRBV3-2) and TRBJ1-4, with D tentatively TRBD1 (5 bases). The V and J ends lost 1 base and 10 bases respectively, with 16 bases between them. The CDR3 has 15 residues. Germline CDR1 reads LGHDT; CDR2 reads YNNKEL (reference sequence). CDR3 DNA sequence: TGTGCCAGCAGCCAAGGTTCTGGGGCAATCGGAAAACTGTTTTTT. Its protein product is CASSQGSGAIGKLFF.

The chain joins TRBV4-2 to TRBJ2-7; 9 bases are a match to TRBD2. The CDR3 covers 16 residues. J was trimmed by 3 bases and V by 0 bases; bases with no gene match: 6. Per germline, CDR1 LGHNA and CDR2 YNFKEQ. CDR3 sequence (DNA): TGTGCCAGCAGCCAAGATAGGCGAGCGGGAGGCTACGAGCAGTACTTC. Its translation is CASSQDRRAGGYEQYF.

The chain has TRBV2 and TRBJ1-6; D is possibly TRBD1 (6 bases). CDR1 is SNHLY and CDR2 is FYNNEI in the germline V gene. The V end was cut by 6 bases, the J end by 0 bases, with 12 bases between. CDR3 length equals 16 residues. The chain's CDR3 is CASRGAISSYNSPLHF. The CDR3 DNA reads TGTGCCAGCAGGGGGGCCATCAGCTCCTATAATTCACCCCTCCACTTT.

This clone was found many times. The chain uses TRBV7-9 and TRBJ2-7; 7 positions match TRBD1. Unmatched junction bases numbered 6, after V lost 0 bases and J lost 7 bases. This CDR3 contains 14 residues. Per the germline V gene, CDR1 is SEHNR and CDR2 is FQNEAQ (reference sequence). CDR3 sequence (DNA): TGTGCCAGCAGCTTAGCGACAGGGATCTCGGAGCAGTACTTC. Residues: CASSLATGISEQYF.

The chain recombines TRBV9 with TRBJ1-1, with D unclear. Deletions cut 3 bases from V and 1 base from J, with 13 bases between. There are 15 residues in the CDR3. The germline V gene has CDR1 SGDLS and CDR2 YYNGEE. The CDR3 DNA follows: TGTGCCAGCAGCGATCCAGGACTTCCGAACACTGAAGCTTTCTTT. The encoded protein is CASSDPGLPNTEAFF.

In this sample, this clone turned up a few times. This chain joins TRBV2 and TRBJ1-4; D is perhaps TRBD1 (6 bases). CDR1 and CDR2 from the germline V gene are SNHLY and FYNNEI. V was clipped by 10 bases and J by 5 bases, with 11 bases between them. The CDR3 totals 12 residues. CDR3 nucleotide sequence: TGTGCCACCGGGGGGCAGAATGAAAAACTGTTTTTT. It translates to CATGGQNEKLFF.

The V gene is TRBV4-2, the J gene TRBJ2-1, with TRBD2 matching 12 bases. The CDR3 is 16 residues long. J lost 5 bases, V lost 3 bases, and 5 bases had no gene match. The germline CDR1 and CDR2 sequences are LGHNA and YNFKEQ. The CDR3 reads CASSHLTSGSHNEQFF. CDR3 DNA: TGTGCCAGCAGCCACTTGACTAGCGGGAGCCACAATGAGCAGTTCTTC.

The rearrangement joins TRBV7-9 to TRBJ2-3; D is perhaps TRBD2 (6 bases). Germline V gene lookup returns CDR1 SEHNR and CDR2 FQNEAQ (reference sequence). This CDR3 has 14 amino acids. The V and J ends lost 6 bases and 5 bases respectively, with 15 bases between them. The CDR3 is CASRGGLNGDTQYF. CDR3 in DNA: TGTGCCAGCAGGGGGGGATTAAATGGAGATACGCAGTATTTT.